Presented here are 30 T cell receptor beta chains from one specimen sequenced in a study of STAT3 mutations in large granular lymphocyte leukemia. Findings and limits, study-wide: Every T-LGLL patient had at least one immunodominant TCRbeta clonotype.

Their antigens are not known. Clones were sequenced by immunoSEQ multiplex PCR, and TCRdb holds only the in-frame ones, with some missing. Here the sample spans about 5,000 clones, roughly 86% being singletons. The sample comprised PBMCs. The receptors come from a human donor with T large granular lymphocyte leukemia. Some clones in this sample may be carry-over from other donors' samples.

The chain combines TRBV28 with TRBJ1-2; the D is unclear. The V and J ends lost 4 bases and 6 bases respectively, with 12 bases between them. This CDR3 comprises 13 residues. Germline V CDR1 and CDR2: MDHEN, SYDVKM. The CDR3 sequence is CASSSDLMNGYTF. In DNA, the CDR3 is TGTGCCAGCAGTTCGGACCTAATGAATGGCTACACCTTC.

The CDR3 region has the DNA TGTGCCAGCAGTTTGGGCAGGGAGGATCAAGAGACCCAGTACTTC. Translated, it gives CASSLGREDQETQYF. The rearrangement uses TRBV27 and TRBJ2-5; D is perhaps TRBD2 (6 bases). V dropped 3 bases and J dropped 2 bases, with 13 bases sitting between them. The CDR3 is 15 amino acids. CDR1 MNHEY and CDR2 SMNVEV come from the germline V gene (reference sequence).

V gene TRBV10-3 combines with J gene TRBJ1-1; D is possibly TRBD1 (6 bases). This CDR3 spans 12 amino acids. The V end was cut by 5 bases, the J end by 5 bases, with 9 bases between. Germline V gene data show CDR1 as ENHRY and CDR2 as SYGVKD. This chain's CDR3 is CAISFRGTEAFF. CDR3 DNA sequence: TGTGCCATCAGTTTCAGGGGTACTGAAGCTTTCTTT.

The chain uses TRBV7-2 and TRBJ2-7, with D unresolved. The CDR3 has 13 amino acids. In germline, CDR1 is SGHTA, CDR2 FQGNSA. Trimming took off 1 base at V and 7 bases at J, with 11 bases between the two ends. The CDR3 is CASSLEARREQYF. The CDR3 bases are TGTGCCAGCAGCTTAGAAGCGCGCCGGGAGCAGTACTTC.

This clone has only a few counts. The chain uses TRBV28 and TRBJ2-7, with D unclear. Trimming took off 5 bases at V and 12 bases at J, with 20 bases between the two ends. Germline values: CDR1 MDHEN, CDR2 SYDVKM. This CDR3 has 13 residues. CDR3 nucleotides: TGTGCCAGCAGTCACCAGGTCCGCTCTACCCGGTACTTC. Residues: CASSHQVRSTRYF.

The chain carries TRBV19 and TRBJ2-3; D is unclear. Per the germline V gene, CDR1 is LNHDA and CDR2 is SQIVND (reference sequence). Trimming removed 6 bases from V and 2 bases from J, with 6 bases in between. The length of the CDR3 is 12 residues. Here the CDR3 reads CASRANTDTQYF. CDR3 DNA: TGTGCCAGTAGAGCGAACACAGATACGCAGTATTTT.

This chain joins TRBV7-9 and TRBJ2-2; D is possibly TRBD2 (6 bases). Trimming removed 5 bases from V and 0 bases from J, with 13 bases in between. CDR3 length: 16 amino acids. Germline lookup yields CDR1 SEHNR and CDR2 FQNEAQ (reference sequence). The CDR3 DNA reads as TGTGCCAGCAGCCCAACGGGACTGACGAACACCGGGGAGCTGTTTTTT. This sequence encodes CASSPTGLTNTGELFF.

The rearrangement uses TRBV7-9 and TRBJ2-3, with 14 positions matching TRBD2. The V and J ends lost 5 bases and 7 bases, in that order; junction bases with no gene match: 11. This CDR3 has 17 amino acids. Germline CDR1 reads SEHNR; CDR2 reads FQNEAQ (reference sequence). CDR3 bases: TGTGCCAGCAGCCGGACTAGCGGGGGGCCCCCCGTGAATACGCAGTATTTT. Its protein is CASSRTSGGPPVNTQYF.

V is TRBV15 and J is TRBJ2-3; D perhaps matches TRBD1 (6 bases). The CDR3 loop spans 16 amino acids. Trimming left V 1 base short and J 0 bases short, with 11 bases between. Germline V gene lookup returns CDR1 LNHNV and CDR2 YYDKDF (reference sequence). The CDR3 region has the DNA TGTGCCACCAGCAGAGGAACAGGGCCAAGCACAGATACGCAGTATTTT. Translated, it gives CATSRGTGPSTDTQYF.

The chain employs TRBV19 and TRBJ2-3, with TRBD2 as a possible D gene (5 bases). The CDR3 loop spans 16 amino acids. Germline V CDR1 and CDR2: LNHDA, SQIVND (reference sequence). V was trimmed by 4 bases and J by 1 base, leaving 15 bases between them. The DNA of the CDR3 is TGTGCCAGTAGTAAGCTCCGTGAGGGCGGCACAGATACGCAGTATTTT. Translation: CASSKLREGGTDTQYF. The full variable domain, rest sourced from reference TRBV19 and TRBJ2-3, is DGGITQSPKYLFRKEGQNVTLSCEQNLNHDAMYWYRQDPGQGLRLIYYSQIVNDFQKGDIAEGYSVSREKKESFPLTVTSAQKNPTAFYLCASSKLREGGTDTQYFGPGTRLTVL.

The V gene is TRBV5-6, the J gene TRBJ2-5; D may be TRBD1 (6 bases). Germline CDR1 and CDR2: SGHDT and YYEEEE. The V end was cut by 4 bases, the J end by 3 bases, with 13 bases between. The CDR3 has 14 residues. CDR3 sequence reads: CASSDQGRKETQYF. For the CDR3, the DNA is TGTGCCAGCAGCGATCAGGGGAGAAAAGAGACCCAGTACTTC.

This chain uses TRBV5-3 with TRBJ2-1; D unresolved. TRBV5-3 has ORF status, its function being uncertain. This CDR3 region has 16 residues. The ends were cut back, 4 bases at V and 0 bases at J, with 14 bases in the middle. For the CDR3, the DNA is TGTGCCAGAAGCCGTGGACCACGGGCCTCCTACAATGAGCAGTTCTTC. It specifies CARSRGPRASYNEQFF.

This sequence joins TRBV7-9 and TRBJ1-1; possibly TRBD1 for D (5 bases). CDR3 length equals 15 residues. The germline V gene has CDR1 SEHNR and CDR2 FQNEAQ (reference sequence). Trimming stripped 1 base from V and 7 bases from J, with 16 bases between. CDR3 amino acids: CASSLVRGEGIEAFF. In nucleotides, the CDR3 is TGTGCCAGCAGCTTAGTTAGGGGAGAGGGCATTGAAGCTTTCTTT.

This sequence joins TRBV7-2 and TRBJ2-6; a possible D gene is TRBD2 (6 bases). The CDR3 extends over 16 amino acids. The germline CDR1 and CDR2 sequences are SGHTA and FQGNSA. The V gene lost 5 bases and the J gene lost 0 bases, with 11 bases spanning the gap. The CDR3: CASSRRGGSGANVLTF. The CDR3 DNA reads TGTGCCAGCAGCCGGAGGGGTGGCTCTGGGGCCAACGTCCTGACTTTC.

The chain combines TRBV2 with TRBJ2-3; D not certain. Germline CDR1 and CDR2: SNHLY and FYNNEI. This CDR3 is 12 amino acids long. The V and J ends lost 4 bases and 2 bases respectively, with 4 bases between them. The CDR3 sequence: CASSALTDTQYF. The CDR3 nucleotides are TGTGCCAGCAGTGCCCTCACAGATACGCAGTATTTT.

The V gene is TRBV28, the J gene TRBJ2-3; D gene uncertain. Deletions cut 10 bases from V and 0 bases from J, with 17 bases between. Germline V CDR1 and CDR2: MDHEN, SYDVKM. CDR3 length: 15 residues. The DNA for the CDR3 is TGTGCCATTCGTCCCTGGGCGGAGAGCACAGATACGCAGTATTTT. Amino acids: CAIRPWAESTDTQYF.

This CDR3 reads CASSPARTDTQYF. As DNA, the CDR3 is TGTGCCAGCAGCCCGGCGAGGACAGATACGCAGTATTTT. J is TRBJ2-3 and V is TRBV5-4, with D unclear. This CDR3 has 13 residues. CDR1 is SGHNT and CDR2 is YYREEE in the germline V gene (reference sequence). Trimming pared 4 bases from V and 3 bases from J, leaving 9 bases between.

The chain combines TRBV6-5 with TRBJ2-7, with 8 bases lining up with TRBD1. The junction had 8 bases not matched to a gene; V was cut back by 5 bases and J by 2 bases. Germline values: CDR1 MNHEY, CDR2 SVGAGI. CDR3 length equals 15 residues. The CDR3 bases are TGTGCCAGCAGTCGGGGAGGACAGGGAGCCTACGAGCAGTACTTC. Translated, it gives CASSRGGQGAYEQYF.

This chain joins TRBV11-2 and TRBJ2-3, with TRBD2 as a possible D gene (6 bases). In germline, CDR1 is SGHAT, CDR2 FQNNGV. CDR3 length equals 15 residues. Trimming stripped 5 bases from V and 3 bases from J, with 15 bases between. This CDR3 reads CASSTIRAGTDTQYF. CDR3 nucleotide sequence: TGTGCCAGCAGCACTATCCGGGCGGGAACAGATACGCAGTATTTT.

The chain employs TRBV5-1 and TRBJ2-2; the D gene is possibly TRBD1 (6 bases). V was cut by 3 bases and J by 0 bases, with 15 bases left in between. This CDR3 spans 17 amino acids. The V gene's germline CDR1 is SGHRS and CDR2 YFSETQ. The CDR3 sequence: CASSSVAGTTNTGELFF. In DNA form, the CDR3 reads TGCGCCAGCAGCTCGGTGGCCGGGACAACGAACACCGGGGAGCTGTTTTTT.

The table lists this clone with a few counts. J is TRBJ1-6 and V is TRBV5-1; no clear D gene. Germline lookup yields CDR1 SGHRS and CDR2 YFSETQ. This CDR3 has 13 amino acids. The V gene lost 4 bases and the J gene lost 8 bases, with 10 bases spanning the gap. Written as DNA, the CDR3 is TGCGCCAGCAGCCCCCAACAAGATTCACCCCTCCACTTT. It yields the protein CASSPQQDSPLHF.

The chain is built from TRBV7-9 and TRBJ2-3; D uncertain. The CDR3 length is 11 residues. V gave up 2 bases and J gave up 4 bases, with 1 base separating them. Germline V gives CDR1 SEHNR, CDR2 FQNEAQ (reference sequence). DNA of the CDR3: TGTGCCAGCAGCTTATCAGATACGCAGTATTTT. It specifies CASSLSDTQYF.

The chain joins TRBV28 to TRBJ2-3, with D perhaps matching TRBD2 (5 bases). The CDR3 is 14 amino acids. Germline CDR1 reads MDHEN; CDR2 reads SYDVKM. Trimming left V 3 bases short and J 0 bases short, with 7 bases between. For the CDR3, the DNA is TGTGCCAGCAGTTTCAGGACTAGCACAGATACGCAGTATTTT. Translating gives CASSFRTSTDTQYF.

The V gene is TRBV5-1, the J gene TRBJ2-1, with 7 bases fitting TRBD2. The junction had 5 bases not matched to a gene; V was cut back by 1 base and J by 4 bases. The CDR3 has 15 amino acids. Germline loops: CDR1 SGHRS, CDR2 YFSETQ. The CDR3 is CASSLSSGVYNEQFF. DNA for the CDR3: TGCGCCAGCAGCTTGTCTAGCGGAGTTTACAATGAGCAGTTCTTC.

The chain carries TRBV10-2 and TRBJ1-2; D gene ambiguous. The CDR3 has 12 amino acids. Germline V gene data show CDR1 as WSHSY and CDR2 as SAAADI. Trimming removed 5 bases from V and 3 bases from J, with 7 bases in between. CDR3 DNA sequence: TGCGCCAGCAGTCCCAGAGACTATGGCTACACCTTC. Its translation: CASSPRDYGYTF.

This sequence joins TRBV30 and TRBJ2-3; 10 bases fit TRBD2. V lost 0 bases to trimming and J lost 0 bases; unmatched junction nucleotides: 3. CDR3 length: 16 residues. Germline loops: CDR1 GTSNPN, CDR2 SVGIG (reference sequence). CDR3 region: CAWSVTSGYSTDTQYF. The CDR3 DNA reads TGTGCCTGGAGTGTGACTAGCGGGTATAGCACAGATACGCAGTATTTT.

Concerning this clone itself: At the DNA level, this CDR3 is encoded by other sequences in the same sample as well. The rearrangement uses TRBV4-2 and TRBJ1-1, with D unresolved. Germline loops: CDR1 LGHNA, CDR2 YNFKEQ. Trimming cost V 1 base and J 3 bases, with 3 bases left between them. The CDR3 sequence is 12 residues long. The CDR3, as DNA: TGTGCCAGCAGCCAAGTTGACACTGAAGCTTTCTTT. This encodes CASSQVDTEAFF.

This clone was found a few times. The rearrangement uses TRBV19 and TRBJ1-2; TRBD1 might be the D (6 bases). Germline CDR1 is LNHDA and CDR2 is SQIVND (reference sequence). CDR3 size: 13 residues. The V and J ends lost 9 bases and 8 bases respectively, with 19 bases between them. CDR3 in DNA: TGTGCCAGCCTTCAGGGGCCTCTAGAAGGCTACACCTTC. The encoded protein is CASLQGPLEGYTF.

The rearrangement links TRBV5-5 to TRBJ2-3; no clear D. V was clipped by 1 base and J by 2 bases, with 11 bases between them. CDR1 is SGHKS, CDR2 YYEKEE, per germline (reference sequence). CDR3 length: 15 residues. The DNA for the CDR3 is TGTGCCAGCAGCTTGCGACAAATTAACACAGATACGCAGTATTTT. This codes for CASSLRQINTDTQYF.

The chain employs TRBV5-1 and TRBJ2-5, with D perhaps matching TRBD1 or TRBD2 (5 bases each). Germline values: CDR1 SGHRS, CDR2 YFSETQ. Trimming took off 3 bases at V and 5 bases at J, with 14 bases between the two ends. This CDR3 region has 14 residues. The CDR3 DNA is TGCGCCAGCAGCTGGAGGTGGGGGTCGGAGACCCAGTACTTC. It encodes CASSWRWGSETQYF.